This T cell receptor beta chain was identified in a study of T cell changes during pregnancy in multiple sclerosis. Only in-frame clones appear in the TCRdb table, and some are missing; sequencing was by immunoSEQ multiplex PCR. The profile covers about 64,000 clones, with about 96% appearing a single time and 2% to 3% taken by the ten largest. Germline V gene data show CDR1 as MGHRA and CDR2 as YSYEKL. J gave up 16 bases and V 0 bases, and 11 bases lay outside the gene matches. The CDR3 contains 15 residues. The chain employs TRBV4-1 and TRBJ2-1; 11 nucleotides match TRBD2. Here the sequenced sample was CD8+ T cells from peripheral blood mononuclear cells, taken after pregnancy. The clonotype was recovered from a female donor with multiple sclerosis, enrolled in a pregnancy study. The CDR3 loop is CASSQDLLAGERRFF. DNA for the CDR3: TGCGCCAGCAGCCAAGATTTACTAGCGGGAGAAAGGCGTTTCTTC.